What follows are 5 T cell receptor beta chains derived from one specimen sequenced in a study of shared clonotypes between healthy human individuals. Sequencing used immunoSEQ multiplex PCR; TCRdb keeps in-frame clones, though not all of them. The data show around 2.3 million clones, more than 90% seen once. Sequencing was performed on naive CD4+ T cells sorted from blood. As for subset: CD45RA+ positively selected. These receptors were obtained from a young man in good health.

The chain carries TRBV28 and TRBJ1-2; a weak D match, TRBD1 (5 bases). This CDR3 has 12 amino acids. The germline CDR1 and CDR2 sequences are MDHEN and SYDVKM. V lost 6 bases to trimming and J lost 8 bases, with 13 bases between them. The CDR3 DNA reads as TGTGCCAGCAGGCCAGGGATAGGAGGCTACACCTTC. Protein sequence: CASRPGIGGYTF.

This clone was counted once. The gene calls are TRBV7-9 and TRBJ2-5; D possibly uses TRBD1 or TRBD2 (5 bases each). This CDR3 has 15 amino acids. The germline V gene encodes CDR1 SEHNR and CDR2 FQNEAQ (reference sequence). Deletions cut 6 bases from V and 1 base from J, with 15 bases between. The CDR3 nucleotides are TGTGCCAGCAGTGCAGCCGTCGGGACCCAAGAGACCCAGTACTTC. Its protein is CASSAAVGTQETQYF.

This chain links TRBV7-2 with TRBJ2-7; 7 bases line up with TRBD2. Germline V CDR1 and CDR2: SGHTA, FQGNSA. This CDR3 region has 16 residues. The junction had 15 bases not matched to a gene; V was cut back by 6 bases and J by 4 bases. The CDR3 DNA follows: TGTGCCAGCAGTTACCCAGCGGGGCATCACTATTACGAGCAGTACTTC. Translated, it gives CASSYPAGHHYYEQYF.

The genes are TRBV7-2 and TRBJ2-5; the D gene is possibly TRBD2 (6 bases). Trimming removed 4 bases at V and 5 bases at J, with 17 bases between. The germline V gene has CDR1 SGHTA and CDR2 FQGNSA. This CDR3 spans 15 amino acids. DNA of the CDR3: TGTGCCAGCAGCTCCCCGCTCCTAGCGTTGGAGACCCAGTACTTC. The encoded protein is CASSSPLLALETQYF. Variable domain in full (rest from reference TRBV7-2 and TRBJ2-5): GAGVSQSPSNKVTEKGKDVELRCDPISGHTALYWYRQSLGQGLEFLIYFQGNSAPDKSGLPSDRFSAERTGGSVSTLTIQRTQQEDSAVYLCASSSPLLALETQYFGPGTRLLVL.

V usage is TRBV5-1 and J usage is TRBJ1-3; D call uncertain. Per germline, CDR1 SGHRS and CDR2 YFSETQ. This CDR3 contains 16 residues. V lost 0 bases to trimming and J lost 4 bases, with 14 bases between them. Written as DNA, the CDR3 is TGCGCCAGCAGCTTGGAGTGGGTAGGGAACGGAAACACCATATATTTT. It is translated as CASSLEWVGNGNTIYF.